The source of this T cell receptor beta chain is a study of graft-versus-host responses after intestinal transplantation. TCRdb's copy holds only in-frame clones and misses some; the assay was immunoSEQ multiplex PCR. Of approximately 70,000 clones listed, about 87% are singletons. V lost 8 bases and J lost 1, with 17 bases in between. The germline gives CDR1 MDHEN, CDR2 SYDVKM. The CDR3 sequence is 16 residues long. Note on this clone: Its matching antigen is unknown.

Findings and caveats of the study: Allograft graft-versus-host to host-versus-graft clonal ratios ran high in patients with graft-donor T cell macrochimerism. Early after transplant, HvG clones declined as circulating GvH clones peaked. Among recipient marrow samples, GvH clones were found; some appeared first in ileum or blood.

The rearrangement uses TRBV28 and TRBJ2-2, with TRBD2 as a possible D gene (6 bases). The TCR comes from a human donor who was the organ donor for an intestinal transplant. The source was unstimulated CD4+ T cells sorted from spleen or lymph node cells, collected before transplant. Here the CDR3 reads CASHAGPIMNTGELFF. CDR3 nucleotide sequence: TGTGCCAGCCATGCGGGACCTATAATGAACACCGGGGAGCTGTTTTTT.